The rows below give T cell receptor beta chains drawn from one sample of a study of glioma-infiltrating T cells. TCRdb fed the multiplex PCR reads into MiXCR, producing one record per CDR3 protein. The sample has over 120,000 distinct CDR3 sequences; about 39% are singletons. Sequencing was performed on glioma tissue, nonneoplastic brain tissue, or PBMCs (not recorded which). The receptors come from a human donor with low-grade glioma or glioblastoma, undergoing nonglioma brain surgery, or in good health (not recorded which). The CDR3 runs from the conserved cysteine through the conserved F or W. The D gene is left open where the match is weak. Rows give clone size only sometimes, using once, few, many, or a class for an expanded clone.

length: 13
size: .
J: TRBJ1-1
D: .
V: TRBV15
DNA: TGTGCCACCAGCAGGGGGCGCGGGGCTGAAGCTTTCTTT
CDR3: CATSRGRGAEAFF

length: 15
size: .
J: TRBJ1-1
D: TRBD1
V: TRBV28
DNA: TGTGCCAGCAGTCCCGACAGGGGAAGGAACACTGAAGCTTTCTTT
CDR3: CASSPDRGRNTEAFF

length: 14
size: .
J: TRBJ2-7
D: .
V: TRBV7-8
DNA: TGTGCCAGCAGCGCAACCACGCTTTCCTACGAGCAGTACTTC
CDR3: CASSATTLSYEQYF

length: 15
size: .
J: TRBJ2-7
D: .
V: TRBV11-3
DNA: TGTGCCAGCAGCTTAGAGATATCGAGCTCCTACGAGCAGTACTTC
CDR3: CASSLEISSSYEQYF

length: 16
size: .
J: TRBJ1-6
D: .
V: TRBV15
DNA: TGTGCCACCAGCAGAGACCCCATAGGGTATAATTCACCCCTCCACTTT
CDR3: CATSRDPIGYNSPLHF

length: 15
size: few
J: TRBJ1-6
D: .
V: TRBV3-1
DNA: TGTGCCAGCAGCCAAGAAATGAAGGGAAATTCACCCCTCCACTTT
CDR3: CASSQEMKGNSPLHF

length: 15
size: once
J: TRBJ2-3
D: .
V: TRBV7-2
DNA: TGTGCCATCAGCTTTGACAGAACTAGCACAGATACGCAGTATTTT
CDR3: CAISFDRTSTDTQYF

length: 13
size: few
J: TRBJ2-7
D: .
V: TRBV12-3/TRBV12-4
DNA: TGTGCCAGCAGTACTGGGCGCGGGGATGAGCAGTACTTC
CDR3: CASSTGRGDEQYF

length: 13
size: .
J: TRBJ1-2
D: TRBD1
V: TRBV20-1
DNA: TGCAGTGCTAAGGACAGGCAAAACTATGGCTACACCTTC
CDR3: CSAKDRQNYGYTF

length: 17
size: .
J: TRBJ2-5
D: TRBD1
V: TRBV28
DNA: TGTGCCAGCAGCTCCACACCCTCCGGGACAGGAGCCGAGACCCAGTACTTC
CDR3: CASSSTPSGTGAETQYF

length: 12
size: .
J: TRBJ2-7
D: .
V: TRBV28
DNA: TGTGCCAGCAGTCGGAAAGGCTACGAGCAGTACTTC
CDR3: CASSRKGYEQYF

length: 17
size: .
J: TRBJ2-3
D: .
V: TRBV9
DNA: TGTGCCAGCAGCGTAGAAGGAGGGGGCGGTCGGTCAGATACGCAGTATTTT
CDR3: CASSVEGGGGRSDTQYF

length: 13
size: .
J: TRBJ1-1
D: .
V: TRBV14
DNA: TGTGCCAGCAGCCGCACCATGGACACTGAAGCTTTCTTT
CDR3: CASSRTMDTEAFF

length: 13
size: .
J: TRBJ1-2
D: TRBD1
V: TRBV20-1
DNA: TGCAGTGCAAAACAGGGGGCCGGCTATGGCTACACCTTC
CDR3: CSAKQGAGYGYTF

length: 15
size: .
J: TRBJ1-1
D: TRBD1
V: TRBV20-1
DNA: TGCAGTGCTAGAGCAGGGGGGAGCATGAACACTGAAGCTTTCTTT
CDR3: CSARAGGSMNTEAFF

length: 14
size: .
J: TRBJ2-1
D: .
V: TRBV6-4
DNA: TGTGCCAGCAGCAAGGCGGGAGCAGGGGATGAGCAGTTCTTC
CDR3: CASSKAGAGDEQFF

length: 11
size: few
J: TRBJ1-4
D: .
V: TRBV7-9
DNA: TGTGCCAGCAGCTTGGATGAAAAACTGTTTTTT
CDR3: CASSLDEKLFF

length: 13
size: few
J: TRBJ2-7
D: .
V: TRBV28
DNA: TGTGCCAGCAGCGGGACACCGAACTACGAGCAGTACTTC
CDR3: CASSGTPNYEQYF

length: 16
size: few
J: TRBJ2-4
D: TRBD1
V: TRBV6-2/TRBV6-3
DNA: TGTGCCAGCAGTCGAACAGGGGAATTAGCCAAAAACATTCAGTACTTC
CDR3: CASSRTGELAKNIQYF

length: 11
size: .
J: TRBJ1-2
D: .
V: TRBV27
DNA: TGTGCCAGCAGGTCGGGAGATGGCTACACCTTC
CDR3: CASRSGDGYTF

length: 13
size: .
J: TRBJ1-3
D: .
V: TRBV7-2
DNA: TGTGCCAGCAGCTTTGGTGGTGGAAACACCATATATTTT
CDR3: CASSFGGGNTIYF

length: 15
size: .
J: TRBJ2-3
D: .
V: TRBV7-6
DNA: TGTGCCAGCAGCCGGCGGGGAGAGGAGGCAGATACGCAGTATTTT
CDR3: CASSRRGEEADTQYF